This T cell receptor beta chain was profiled in a study of long-term antiretroviral therapy in people with HIV. A note on this clone: Its antigen is still unknown.

Points from the study as a whole: The blood, collected between about 2003 and 2017, was possibly taken under older ART regimens.

Researchers report immunoSEQ v3.0 was run at survey level. TCRdb's table, derived via immunoSEQ multiplex PCR, lists solely in-frame clones and lacks some. The sample records roughly 20,000 clones, 80% being singletons. Per germline, CDR1 MNHEY and CDR2 SMNVEV (reference sequence). Between the trimmed V and J ends, which lost 3 bases and 2 bases, there was a span of 16 bases. CDR3 length equals 16 residues. The sequences come from unsorted PBMCs, collected 0.2 years after starting antiretroviral therapy. The receptor comes from a woman between 35 and 50 years old with HIV. The chain employs TRBV27 and TRBJ2-5; perhaps TRBD2 as D (7 bases). The CDR3 loop reads CASSFKRGRGQETQYF. DNA of the CDR3: TGTGCCAGCAGTTTTAAGAGAGGGAGGGGGCAAGAGACCCAGTACTTC.